These 25 T cell receptor beta chains were sequenced from one sample in a study of T cell responses to AZD1222 COVID-19 vaccine. TCRdb's copy holds only in-frame clones and misses some; the assay was immunoSEQ multiplex PCR. The sample contains 110,000 or so clones, roughly 88% of which appear only once. The sample in question was peripheral blood, obtained on day 0 of AZD1222 vaccination. Source of these receptors: an adult in good health.

This clone was recorded only once. The chain recombines TRBV10-3 with TRBJ1-4; D possibly corresponds to TRBD1 (6 bases). The CDR3 is 14 residues long. The ends were cut back, 3 bases at V and 5 bases at J, with 10 bases in the middle. Looked up from germline, CDR1 is ENHRY and CDR2 is SYGVKD. DNA of the CDR3: TGTGCCATCAGTGAATCTGGGGGCAATGAAAAACTGTTTTTT. It is translated as CAISESGGNEKLFF.

The DNA for the CDR3 is TGTGCCAGCAGCCAAGGACAGGGACGCACCGGGGAGCTGTTTTTT. Translation: CASSQGQGRTGELFF. V usage is TRBV14 and J usage is TRBJ2-2, with TRBD1 identical over 7 bases. V lost 1 base to trimming and J lost 4 bases; unmatched junction nucleotides: 3. CDR1 and CDR2 from the germline V gene are SGHDN and FVKESK. This CDR3 has 15 residues. Based on the CDR3 plus reference TRBV14 and TRBJ2-2, the full variable domain is EAGVTQFPSHSVIEKGQTVTLRCDPISGHDNLYWYRRVMGKEIKFLLHFVKESKQDESGMPNNRFLAERTGGTYSTLKVQPAELEDSGVYFCASSQGQGRTGELFFGEGSRLTVL.

The J gene is TRBJ1-4, the V gene TRBV28; possible D gene TRBD1, 5 bases. V shed 6 bases and J shed 4 bases, with 15 bases lying between them. CDR3 length: 15 residues. Germline V CDR1 and CDR2: MDHEN, SYDVKM. In DNA form, the CDR3 reads TGTGCCAGCAGCCTCCAGGGCGAGGGTAATGAAAAACTGTTTTTT. It is translated as CASSLQGEGNEKLFF.

The V and J genes are TRBV7-2 and TRBJ2-7; D unresolved. V was shortened by 3 bases and J by 6 bases, with 15 bases between the two germline ends. CDR1 SGHTA and CDR2 FQGNSA come from the germline V gene. The CDR3 contains 14 residues. The CDR3 DNA reads TGTGCCAGCAGCTTTCATGGGTCGGATCGCGAGCAGTACTTC. It encodes CASSFHGSDREQYF.

The J gene is TRBJ2-1, the V gene TRBV7-3; the D is unclear. Trimming took 2 bases from V and 0 from J, leaving 5 bases between them. Germline CDR1 SGHTA, CDR2 FQGTGA. The CDR3 spans 14 residues. The CDR3 loop is CASSLASSYNEQFF. DNA of the CDR3: TGTGCCAGCAGCTTAGCCAGCTCCTACAATGAGCAGTTCTTC.

This clone was detected only a few times. The chain employs TRBV7-2 and TRBJ2-3; 9 nucleotides match TRBD1. V was pared by 2 bases and J by 4 bases, with 7 bases of the junction left unmatched. The CDR3 spans 16 residues. Germline V lookup: CDR1 SGHTA, CDR2 FQGNSA. The CDR3 nucleotides read TGTGCCAGCAGCTTAACACAGGGGGCGCATCCAGATACGCAGTATTTT. This translates into CASSLTQGAHPDTQYF.

This clone was seen a handful of times. In nucleotides, the CDR3 is TGTGCCACCCTAGGCAGGGAGGTGGCGGGGGCCAACGTCCTGACTTTC. Its translation: CATLGREVAGANVLTF. V and J are TRBV19 and TRBJ2-6, with D tentatively TRBD2 (6 bases). CDR1 LNHDA and CDR2 SQIVND come from the germline V gene (reference sequence). V was cut by 10 bases and J by 4 bases, with 20 bases left in between. The CDR3 is 16 amino acids. The full variable domain, completed using reference TRBV19 and TRBJ2-6, is DGGITQSPKYLFRKEGQNVTLSCEQNLNHDAMYWYRQDPGQGLRLIYYSQIVNDFQKGDIAEGYSVSREKKESFPLTVTSAQKNPTAFYLCATLGREVAGANVLTFGAGSRLTVL.

V is TRBV2 and J is TRBJ2-5, with TRBD1 as a possible D gene (6 bases). CDR1 and CDR2 from the germline V gene are SNHLY and FYNNEI. Trimming left V 4 bases short and J 2 bases short, with 8 bases between. The CDR3 sequence is 13 residues long. CDR3 in amino acids: CASSGQGQETQYF. As DNA, the CDR3 is TGTGCCAGCAGTGGGCAGGGGCAAGAGACCCAGTACTTC.

The J gene is TRBJ1-6, the V gene TRBV6-5; 8 positions match TRBD1. Germline CDR1 is MNHEY and CDR2 is SVGAGI. This CDR3 comprises 15 residues. The J segment lost 2 bases and the V segment lost 9 bases, leaving 6 bases of the junction unmatched. The CDR3 nucleotides are TGTGCCAGTTTGGACAGGGTGACCTATAATTCACCCCTCCACTTT. This sequence encodes CASLDRVTYNSPLHF.

The genes are TRBV4-1 and TRBJ2-7; TRBD1 matches 7 bases. The CDR3 is 15 residues long. Germline V gene data show CDR1 as MGHRA and CDR2 as YSYEKL. With V trimmed by 1 base and J by 3 bases, 6 bases remained unmatched. The CDR3 here is CASSQAPTGSYEQYF. CDR3 DNA sequence: TGCGCCAGCAGCCAAGCCCCGACAGGGAGCTACGAGCAGTACTTC.

The CDR3: CASNLITGGYTF. The CDR3 coding sequence is TGTGCCAGCAATCTTATAACAGGGGGCTACACCTTC. The chain recombines TRBV12-3 or TRBV12-4 with TRBJ1-2; a possible D gene is TRBD1 (6 bases). Trimming took off 7 bases at V and 8 bases at J, with 14 bases between the two ends. This CDR3 has 12 amino acids.

The V gene is TRBV25-1, the J gene TRBJ1-2, with D uncertain. Trimming cost V 2 bases and J 8 bases, with 18 bases left between them. Germline CDR1 MGHDK, CDR2 SYGVNS. The CDR3 consists of 15 residues. The CDR3 here is CASSEGGSLAGGYTF. CDR3 DNA sequence: TGTGCCAGCAGTGAAGGTGGATCGCTAGCGGGGGGCTACACCTTC.

J is TRBJ2-5 and V is TRBV7-2; 16 bases agree with TRBD2. Germline V gene lookup returns CDR1 SGHTA and CDR2 FQGNSA. The CDR3 runs 17 residues. V was clipped by 5 bases and J by 4 bases; unmatched bases: 7. The CDR3 nucleotides are TGTGCCAGCAGCCCCCGGGGACTAGCGGGAGGGCTAGAGACCCAGTACTTC. Amino acids: CASSPRGLAGGLETQYF.

This clone was detected a few times. The chain carries TRBV24-1 and TRBJ1-1; no clear D gene. With 10 bases removed from V and 11 bases from J, the gap between germline ends came to 13 bases. The germline CDR1 and CDR2 sequences are KGHDR and SFDVKD. The CDR3 is 10 residues long. In DNA form, the CDR3 reads TGTGCCACTCATGGTGCGGGGGCTTTCTTT. Protein: CATHGAGAFF.

The J gene is TRBJ2-3, the V gene TRBV12-3 or TRBV12-4; 10 nucleotides match TRBD2. The CDR3 extends over 13 amino acids. Unmatched junction bases numbered 6, after V lost 8 bases and J lost 7 bases. CDR3 sequence: CASRSGGVYTQYF. The CDR3 coding sequence is TGTGCCAGCCGAAGCGGGGGGGTCTATACGCAGTATTTT.

The chain is built from TRBV10-3 and TRBJ1-3; no definite D call. CDR3 length equals 18 residues. Germline V gene data show CDR1 as ENHRY and CDR2 as SYGVKD. Trimming left V 0 bases short and J 0 bases short, with 15 bases between. In DNA form, the CDR3 reads TGTGCCATCAGTGAGTCGTACGGGCAGGCGAACTCTGGAAACACCATATATTTT. Translating gives CAISESYGQANSGNTIYF.

This clone was counted between two and nine times. The chain couples TRBV29-1 to TRBJ2-7, with unresolved D. Germline V gene lookup returns CDR1 SQVTM and CDR2 ANQGSEA. V lost 3 bases, J lost 9 bases, and 15 bases lay in between. The CDR3 sequence is 12 residues long. CDR3 DNA sequence: TGCAGCGTTGAGATAGAACAAATTTGGCAGTACTTC. This encodes CSVEIEQIWQYF.

The CDR3 DNA is TGTGCCAGCAGCCAAGGCGGAGGGGATATGGATTCACCCCTCCACTTT. Translated: CASSQGGGDMDSPLHF. The V gene is TRBV3-1 (or the pseudogene TRBV3-2), the J gene TRBJ1-6; TRBD1 might be the D (5 bases). V lost 1 base, J lost 8 bases, and 15 bases lay in between. The CDR3 extends over 16 amino acids. The germline CDR1 and CDR2 sequences are LGHDT and YNNKEL (reference sequence).

The V and J genes are TRBV14 and TRBJ1-6; D remains unclear. V was clipped by 1 base and J by 9 bases, with 13 bases between them. This CDR3 spans 15 amino acids. Germline CDR1 reads SGHDN; CDR2 reads FVKESK. The CDR3 protein is CASSQGPSAVSPLHF. The CDR3 DNA reads TGTGCCAGCAGCCAAGGTCCATCGGCAGTTTCACCCCTCCACTTT.

The chain combines TRBV11-3 with TRBJ2-1; D possibly corresponds to TRBD1 (6 bases). Per germline, CDR1 SGHNT and CDR2 YENEEA. V lost 5 bases to trimming and J lost 5 bases, with 10 bases between them. The CDR3 is made up of 13 amino acids. This CDR3 is CASSTRDNNEQFF. The DNA for the CDR3 is TGTGCCAGCAGCACCCGGGACAACAATGAGCAGTTCTTC.

The V call is TRBV12-3 or TRBV12-4, the J call TRBJ2-1, with no clear D. V was shortened by 6 bases and J by 10 bases, with 16 bases between the two germline ends. This CDR3 has 13 amino acids. CDR3 coding DNA: TGTGCCAGCAGCCTCGGTGGTAGAGACGAGCAGTTCTTC. This sequence encodes CASSLGGRDEQFF.

The genes are TRBV18 and TRBJ2-2; no clear D gene. Trimming took 0 bases from V and 4 from J, leaving 9 bases between them. This CDR3 has 15 amino acids. Germline-derived CDR1 and CDR2 are KGHSH and LQKENI. Written as DNA, the CDR3 is TGTGCCAGCTCACCACCTTCCACGAGCACCGGGGAGCTGTTTTTT. Its protein is CASSPPSTSTGELFF.

The J gene is TRBJ1-4, the V gene TRBV7-9, with a weak D call TRBD1 (6 bases). The CDR3 loop spans 17 amino acids. Germline lookup yields CDR1 SEHNR and CDR2 FQNEAQ (reference sequence). The ends were cut back, 3 bases at V and 0 bases at J, with 14 bases in the middle. DNA of the CDR3: TGTGCCAGCAGCTTTATGCGGGGGCCCTCAACTAATGAAAAACTGTTTTTT. Its translation is CASSFMRGPSTNEKLFF. Drawing the rest from reference TRBV7-9 and TRBJ1-4, the complete variable domain is DTGVSQNPRHKITKRGQNVTFRCDPISEHNRLYWYRQTLGQGPEFLTYFQNEAQLEKSRLLSDRFSAERPKGSFSTLEIQRTEQGDSAMYLCASSFMRGPSTNEKLFFGSGTQLSVL.

The rearrangement links TRBV6-5 to TRBJ2-7, with 7 bases matching TRBD1. The CDR3 loop spans 14 amino acids. Germline CDR1 is MNHEY and CDR2 is SVGAGI. V gave up 3 bases and J gave up 4 bases; unmatched junction bases: 6. The CDR3 region is CASSYPGQKYEQYF. The CDR3 DNA reads TGTGCCAGCAGTTATCCGGGACAGAAATACGAGCAGTACTTC.

Only one count was recorded for this clone. The chain combines TRBV7-8 with TRBJ2-2, with 8 bases identical to TRBD2. From germline, CDR1 is SGHVS and CDR2 FQNEAQ. This CDR3 contains 17 residues. V trimming: 1 base; J trimming: 8 bases; junction bases outside the gene matches: 12. The CDR3 reads CASSLERLAPNRGELFF. Here the CDR3 DNA reads TGTGCCAGCAGCTTAGAAAGACTAGCGCCGAACCGGGGGGAGCTGTTTTTT.